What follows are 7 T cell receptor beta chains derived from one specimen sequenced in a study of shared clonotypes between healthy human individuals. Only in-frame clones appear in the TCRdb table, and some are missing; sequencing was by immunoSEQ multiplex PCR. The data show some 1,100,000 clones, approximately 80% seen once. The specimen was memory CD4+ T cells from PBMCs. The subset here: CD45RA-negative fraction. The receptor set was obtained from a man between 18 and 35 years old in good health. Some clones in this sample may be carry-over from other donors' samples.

CDR3 sequence reads: CASSPPTGTYQETQYF. CDR3 DNA: TGTGCCAGCTCACCACCGACCGGGACATACCAAGAGACCCAGTACTTC. J is TRBJ2-5 and V is TRBV18; possibly TRBD1 for D (6 bases). The germline V and J ends were trimmed by 0 bases and 0 bases, with 11 bases remaining between them. The CDR3 has 16 amino acids. Germline CDR1 KGHSH, CDR2 LQKENI.

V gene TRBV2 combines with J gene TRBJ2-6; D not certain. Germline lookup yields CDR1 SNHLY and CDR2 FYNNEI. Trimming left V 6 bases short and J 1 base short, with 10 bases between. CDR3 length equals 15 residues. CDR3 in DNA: TGTGCCAGCAGCGTTAAGGCTTCTGGGGCCAACGTCCTGACTTTC. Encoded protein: CASSVKASGANVLTF.

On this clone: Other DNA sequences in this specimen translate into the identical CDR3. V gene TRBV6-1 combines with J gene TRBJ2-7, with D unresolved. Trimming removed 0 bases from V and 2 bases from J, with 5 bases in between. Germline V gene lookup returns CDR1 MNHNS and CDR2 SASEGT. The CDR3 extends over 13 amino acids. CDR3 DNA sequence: TGTGCCAGCAGTGAAGCTACCCCCTACGAGCAGTACTTC. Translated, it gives CASSEATPYEQYF.

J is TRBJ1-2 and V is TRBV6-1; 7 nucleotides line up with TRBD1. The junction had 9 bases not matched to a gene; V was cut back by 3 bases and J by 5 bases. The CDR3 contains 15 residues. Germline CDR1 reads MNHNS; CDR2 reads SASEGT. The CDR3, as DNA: TGTGCCAGCAGTGACAGACAGGGCGGGCCGTATGGCTACACCTTC. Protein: CASSDRQGGPYGYTF.

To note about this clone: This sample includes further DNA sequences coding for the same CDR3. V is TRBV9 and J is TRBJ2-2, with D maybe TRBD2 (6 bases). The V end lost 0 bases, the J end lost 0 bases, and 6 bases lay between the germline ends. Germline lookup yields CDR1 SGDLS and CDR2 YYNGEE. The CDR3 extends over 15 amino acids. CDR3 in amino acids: CASSVAGANTGELFF. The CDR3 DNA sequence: TGTGCCAGCAGCGTAGCGGGGGCGAACACCGGGGAGCTGTTTTTT.

CDR3 sequence reads: CASSRTAIQPQHF. The DNA of the CDR3 is TGTGCCAGCAGCCGGACAGCGATTCAGCCCCAGCATTTT. V gene TRBV7-8 combines with J gene TRBJ1-5, with D perhaps TRBD1 (6 bases). This CDR3 is 13 amino acids long. V was trimmed by 5 bases and J by 6 bases, leaving 11 bases between them. Germline-derived CDR1 and CDR2 are SGHVS and FQNEAQ.

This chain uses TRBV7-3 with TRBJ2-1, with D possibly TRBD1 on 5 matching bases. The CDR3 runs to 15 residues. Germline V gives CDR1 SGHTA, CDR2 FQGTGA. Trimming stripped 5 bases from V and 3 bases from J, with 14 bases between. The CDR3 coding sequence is TGTGCCAGCAGCCCCAGGGCCCCCTTCTACAATGAGCAGTTCTTC. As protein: CASSPRAPFYNEQFF.